Shown below are 14 T cell receptor beta chains from a single sample sequenced in a study of CD8+ T cells in alopecia areata. Regarding treatment: oral pan-JAK inhibitor, 5-10 mg twice daily. RNA was isolated and reverse transcribed to cDNA, the sequencing template. Here immunoSEQ multiplex PCR was the method, and the copy in TCRdb shows in-frame clones only, minus some. The sample records 90,000 or so clones, about 44% being singletons. Here the sequenced sample was CD8+ T cells sorted from blood, taken at week 24, from a patient treated with tofacitinib. The receptors were sampled from a human donor with alopecia areata.

The chain links TRBV6-5 to TRBJ2-3, with 11 bases lining up with TRBD2. The V gene's germline CDR1 is MNHEY and CDR2 SVGAGI. Trimming cost V 8 bases and J 5 bases; bases outside gene matches: 9. The CDR3 totals 15 residues. In DNA, the CDR3 is TGTGCCAGCGCTCCTCCTCTAGCGGGAGGAGATACGCAGTATTTT. The encoded protein is CASAPPLAGGDTQYF.

As to this clone: The junction does not match germline at one end; this may be a read error. The gene calls are TRBV27 and TRBJ1-5; D gene unclear. The CDR3 loop spans 15 amino acids. CDR1 is MNHEY and CDR2 is SMNVEV in the germline V gene (reference sequence). The CDR3 loop is CASTVTAYSNQPQHF. The CDR3, as DNA: TGTGCTAGCACAGTCACGGCATATAGCAATCAGCCCCAGCATTTT.

The chain couples TRBV29-1 to TRBJ2-3; 7 nucleotides line up with TRBD2. CDR3 length equals 15 residues. Germline V CDR1 and CDR2: SQVTM, ANQGSEA. Trimming took 6 bases from V and 0 from J; bases not matched to a gene: 9. CDR3 nucleotides: TGCAGCGTCGCCGACCTAGCGGTGAGCACAGATACGCAGTATTTT. It yields the protein CSVADLAVSTDTQYF.

V and J are TRBV7-8 and TRBJ2-3; D is uncertain. V was cut by 1 base and J by 6 bases, with 8 bases left in between. Germline loops: CDR1 SGHVS, CDR2 FQNEAQ. The CDR3 spans 13 residues. CDR3 nucleotides: TGTGCCAGCAGCTTAGATATGGGGGATACGCAGTATTTT. This encodes CASSLDMGDTQYF.

This chain uses TRBV19 with TRBJ2-7, with a possible D match to TRBD1 (5 bases). The CDR3 is 13 amino acids. Germline CDR1 and CDR2: LNHDA and SQIVND (reference sequence). Trimming removed 1 base at V and 3 bases at J, with 7 bases between. The CDR3 sequence: CASSIGQFYEQYF. The CDR3 region has the DNA TGTGCCAGTAGTATAGGACAGTTCTACGAGCAGTACTTC.

The chain uses TRBV4-1 and TRBJ1-1; D gene ambiguous. This CDR3 contains 16 residues. Trimming removed 0 bases at V and 2 bases at J, with 13 bases between. Germline V gene data show CDR1 as MGHRA and CDR2 as YSYEKL. The CDR3 DNA reads as TGCGCCAGCAGCCAAGAGGACGGAAGGGTAAACACTGAAGCTTTCTTT. This gives the protein CASSQEDGRVNTEAFF.

The chain has TRBV18 and TRBJ2-5; D unresolved. V lost 1 base and J 3 bases, leaving 12 bases between the germline ends. The CDR3 has 15 amino acids. The V gene's germline CDR1 is KGHSH and CDR2 LQKENI. The CDR3 here is CASSPLRGPEETQYF. DNA for the CDR3: TGTGCCAGCTCACCACTTAGAGGTCCAGAAGAGACCCAGTACTTC.

The chain joins TRBV27 to TRBJ2-7; 7 nucleotides align to TRBD2. V was clipped by 5 bases and J by 1 base; unmatched bases: 5. Germline values: CDR1 MNHEY, CDR2 SMNVEV (reference sequence). The CDR3 totals 14 residues. The CDR3 loop reads CASSPRGVSYEQYF. The CDR3 bases are TGTGCCAGCAGTCCTCGGGGGGTTTCCTACGAGCAGTACTTC.

A note on this clone: This CDR3 is also generated by other DNA sequences in the sample. The chain has TRBV4-1 and TRBJ2-7, with TRBD1 matching 10 bases. This CDR3 spans 15 amino acids. Trimming took 3 bases from V and 4 from J; bases not matched to a gene: 6. Per germline, CDR1 MGHRA and CDR2 YSYEKL. CDR3 in DNA: TGCGCCAGCAGCCAGAGCGGACAGGGGGATTACGAGCAGTACTTC. It translates to CASSQSGQGDYEQYF.

The chain recombines TRBV7-9 with TRBJ1-5; possible D gene TRBD1, 5 bases. This CDR3 spans 15 amino acids. Trimming shortened V by 1 base and J by 3 bases, and 10 bases separated the two germline ends. CDR1 and CDR2 from the germline V gene are SEHNR and FQNEAQ (reference sequence). The CDR3 DNA sequence: TGTGCCAGCAGCTTAGGAAGGGGCCCCAATCAGCCCCAGCATTTT. This gives the protein CASSLGRGPNQPQHF.

The rearrangement joins TRBV27 to TRBJ1-5; D possibly corresponds to TRBD1 (5 bases). The CDR3 runs to 13 residues. Germline V gives CDR1 MNHEY, CDR2 SMNVEV (reference sequence). Trimming pared 8 bases from V and 4 bases from J, leaving 12 bases between. CDR3 nucleotides: TGTGCCAGCTGGGGCAGTTTGAATCAGCCCCAGCATTTT. Protein sequence: CASWGSLNQPQHF.

This clone was recorded only once. The gene calls are TRBV7-9 and TRBJ2-1; 9 bases are a match to TRBD2. Trimming cost V 5 bases and J 14 bases; bases outside gene matches: 7. CDR1 is SEHNR, CDR2 FQNEAQ, per germline (reference sequence). The CDR3 loop spans 12 amino acids. The CDR3 region is CASSTRLAEKFF. CDR3 sequence (DNA): TGTGCCAGCAGCACCCGACTAGCGGAGAAGTTCTTC. The variable domain in full, with the rest retrieved from reference TRBV7-9 and TRBJ2-1, is DTGVSQNPRHKITKRGQNVTFRCDPISEHNRLYWYRQTLGQGPEFLTYFQNEAQLEKSRLLSDRFSAERPKGSFSTLEIQRTEQGDSAMYLCASSTRLAEKFFGPGTRLTVL.

The gene calls are TRBV14 and TRBJ2-2; D tentatively fits TRBD1 or TRBD2 (6 bases each). Trimming took off 2 bases at V and 4 bases at J, with 14 bases between the two ends. Germline CDR1 reads SGHDN; CDR2 reads FVKESK. This CDR3 region has 16 residues. DNA of the CDR3: TGTGCCAGCAGCCAATACACGGGGGCGCGCACCGGGGAGCTGTTTTTT. Its protein product is CASSQYTGARTGELFF.

CDR3 nucleotides: TGTGCCAGCAGTCAGACTAGCGGGAGGCGGGACGAGCAGTACTTC. Its translation is CASSQTSGRRDEQYF. The chain couples TRBV27 to TRBJ2-7, with TRBD2 identical over 13 bases. The CDR3 covers 15 residues. V was pared by 5 bases and J by 5 bases, with 6 bases of the junction left unmatched. Germline V gene sequence: CDR1 MNHEY, CDR2 SMNVEV (reference sequence).